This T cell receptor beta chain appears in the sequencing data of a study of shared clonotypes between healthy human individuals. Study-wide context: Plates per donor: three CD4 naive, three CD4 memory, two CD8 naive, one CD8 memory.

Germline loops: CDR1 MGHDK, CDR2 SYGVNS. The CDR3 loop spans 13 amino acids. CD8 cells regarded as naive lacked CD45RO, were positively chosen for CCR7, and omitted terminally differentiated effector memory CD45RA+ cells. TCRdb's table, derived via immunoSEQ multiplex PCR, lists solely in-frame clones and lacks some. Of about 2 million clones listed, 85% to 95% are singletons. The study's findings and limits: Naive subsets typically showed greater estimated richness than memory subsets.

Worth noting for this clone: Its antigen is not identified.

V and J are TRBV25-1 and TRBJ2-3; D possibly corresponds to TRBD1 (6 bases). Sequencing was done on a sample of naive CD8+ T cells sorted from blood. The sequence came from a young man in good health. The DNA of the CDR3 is TGTGCATTCCCCGGGACAAGGCCCAATACGCAGTATTTT. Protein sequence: CAFPGTRPNTQYF.